Below, 22 T cell receptor beta chains from the same sample are listed, as sequenced in a study of OX40 agonist ivuxolimab in advanced cancers. Here immunoSEQ multiplex PCR was the method, and the copy in TCRdb shows in-frame clones only, minus some. The sample holds some 50,000 clones; approximately 90% are singletons and the top ten take 31%. The material was CD4+ or CD8+ T cells sorted from blood, obtained in a trial of the OX40 agonist ivuxolimab. The receptor source for this set is an adult with an advanced solid tumor such as melanoma, head and neck, liver or kidney cancer.

The V call is TRBV5-5, the J call TRBJ2-3; D is unresolved. The CDR3 is 17 amino acids. V gave up 4 bases and J gave up 2 bases, with 20 bases separating them. Per germline, CDR1 SGHKS and CDR2 YYEKEE (reference sequence). In nucleotides, the CDR3 is TGTGCCAGCAGCCTGGGTACGGTCCACGAATCCACAGATACGCAGTATTTT. Translation gives CASSLGTVHESTDTQYF.

The chain joins TRBV5-1 to TRBJ2-4; D gene unclear. Germline V gene data show CDR1 as SGHRS and CDR2 as YFSETQ. The CDR3 extends over 16 amino acids. Trimming pared 0 bases from V and 7 bases from J, leaving 17 bases between. CDR3 residues: CASSLVGLDLGNIQYF. The DNA for the CDR3 is TGCGCCAGCAGCTTGGTGGGTCTCGACTTAGGGAACATTCAGTACTTC. Full variable domain (remainder filled in from reference TRBV5-1 and TRBJ2-4): KAGVTQTPRYLIKTRGQQVTLSCSPISGHRSVSWYQQTPGQGLQFLFEYFSETQRNKGNFPGRFSGRQFSNSRSEMNVSTLELGDSALYLCASSLVGLDLGNIQYFGAGTRLSVL.

The chain recombines TRBV10-2 with TRBJ2-7; 7 bases agree with TRBD1. J lost 1 base, V lost 6 bases, and 3 bases had no gene match. Germline V CDR1 and CDR2: WSHSY, SAAADI. This CDR3 region has 13 residues. The DNA of the CDR3 is TGCGCCAGCAGGTCGACAGGGTCCTACGAGCAGTACTTC. Translating gives CASRSTGSYEQYF.

The chain joins TRBV28 to TRBJ1-1, with 8 bases aligning to TRBD1. The V and J ends lost 6 bases and 7 bases, in that order; junction bases with no gene match: 13. The CDR3 is 15 amino acids. The germline CDR1 and CDR2 sequences are MDHEN and SYDVKM. CDR3 loop: CASRLHPGQGNEAFF. CDR3 nucleotide sequence: TGTGCCAGCAGACTCCATCCTGGACAGGGCAATGAAGCTTTCTTT.

This rearrangement joins TRBV2 to TRBJ2-1, with 9 bases that match TRBD2. The germline V gene has CDR1 SNHLY and CDR2 FYNNEI. The CDR3 totals 14 residues. Trimming removed 10 bases from V and 4 bases from J; junction bases left unmatched: 8. The CDR3 sequence: CAMERGAGYNEQFF. CDR3 DNA sequence: TGTGCCATGGAGCGGGGGGCGGGATACAATGAGCAGTTCTTC.

This chain uses TRBV30 with TRBJ1-5; D gene uncertain. Trimming shortened V by 7 bases and J by 3 bases, and 7 bases separated the two germline ends. Germline V CDR1 and CDR2: GTSNPN, SVGIG (reference sequence). The CDR3 contains 11 residues. The CDR3 sequence: CALHPNQPQHF. CDR3 nucleotides: TGTGCCTTACACCCCAATCAGCCCCAGCATTTT.

This chain connects TRBV5-5 to TRBJ1-4; a possible D gene is TRBD1 (5 bases). Germline CDR1 SGHKS, CDR2 YYEKEE (reference sequence). The CDR3 is made up of 16 amino acids. Trimming removed 0 bases from V and 1 base from J, with 10 bases in between. In DNA form, the CDR3 reads TGTGCCAGCAGCTTGGTTGTGGGGGAAACTAATGAAAAACTGTTTTTT. As protein: CASSLVVGETNEKLFF. Supplemented by reference TRBV5-5 and TRBJ1-4, the full variable domain reads DAGVTQSPTHLIKTRGQQVTLRCSPISGHKSVSWYQQVLGQGPQFIFQYYEKEERGRGNFPDRFSARQFPNYSSELNVNALLLGDSALYLCASSLVVGETNEKLFFGSGTQLSVL.

The rearrangement links TRBV19 to TRBJ2-2, with D unclear. V shed 9 bases and J shed 7 bases, with 15 bases lying between them. From germline, CDR1 is LNHDA and CDR2 SQIVND (reference sequence). The CDR3 is 13 residues long. The CDR3 reads CASGNGRYGELFF. The CDR3 bases are TGTGCCAGCGGTAACGGGCGTTACGGGGAGCTGTTTTTT.

The V and J genes are TRBV5-6 and TRBJ1-5; D might be TRBD1 (5 bases). Per germline, CDR1 SGHDT and CDR2 YYEEEE. Trimming shortened V by 2 bases and J by 6 bases, and 9 bases separated the two germline ends. CDR3 length equals 13 residues. The CDR3 region is CASSFGGSQPQHF. In nucleotides, the CDR3 is TGTGCCAGCAGCTTTGGGGGTAGTCAGCCCCAGCATTTT.

The genes are TRBV5-1 and TRBJ1-2; 7 bases are a match to TRBD1. The CDR3 spans 16 residues. V gave up 4 bases and J gave up 6 bases; unmatched junction bases: 15. CDR1 SGHRS and CDR2 YFSETQ come from the germline V gene. The CDR3 DNA is TGCGCCAGCAGCACGTCGGACAGGATACGGGGGGATGGCTACACCTTC. The encoded protein is CASSTSDRIRGDGYTF.

The rearrangement uses TRBV6-5 and TRBJ2-3; D unclear. This CDR3 is built from 12 residues. V lost 2 bases to trimming and J lost 3 bases, with 3 bases between them. Germline CDR1 reads MNHEY; CDR2 reads SVGAGI. The CDR3, as DNA: TGTGCCAGCAGTTACGGTACAGATACGCAGTATTTT. Protein sequence: CASSYGTDTQYF.

The rearrangement joins TRBV29-1 to TRBJ2-5, with D uncertain. This CDR3 spans 11 amino acids. Trimming took 6 bases from V and 4 from J, leaving 9 bases between them. The V gene's germline CDR1 is SQVTM and CDR2 ANQGSEA. The CDR3 protein is CSVWTGETQYF. Here the CDR3 DNA reads TGCAGCGTCTGGACCGGAGAGACCCAGTACTTC.

The rearrangement links TRBV29-1 to TRBJ2-7, with D tentatively TRBD2 (5 bases). Germline V gene data show CDR1 as SQVTM and CDR2 as ANQGSEA. This CDR3 spans 13 amino acids. Trimming removed 6 bases at V and 3 bases at J, with 15 bases between. The CDR3 loop reads CSVLRSGSYEQYF. The CDR3 DNA reads as TGCAGCGTCCTCCGGAGTGGGAGCTACGAGCAGTACTTC.

This clone was found a few times. This chain connects TRBV2 to TRBJ2-7; weak D call: TRBD1 (6 bases). The CDR3 is made up of 12 amino acids. Germline V gene data show CDR1 as SNHLY and CDR2 as FYNNEI. The V gene lost 6 bases and the J gene lost 4 bases, with 10 bases spanning the gap. DNA of the CDR3: TGTGCCAGCAGGGACAGAGTTTACGAGCAGTACTTC. Residues: CASRDRVYEQYF.

This clone has more than one count but fewer than ten. The J gene is TRBJ2-1, the V gene TRBV7-9, with D unclear. V lost 1 base and J lost 2, with 9 bases in between. The CDR3 loop spans 15 amino acids. Germline values: CDR1 SEHNR, CDR2 FQNEAQ (reference sequence). CDR3 DNA sequence: TGTGCCAGCAGCTTAGTCGTGGGAACCTACAATGAGCAGTTCTTC. Translation gives CASSLVVGTYNEQFF.

The CDR3 spells CASSILPGVTTDTQYF. CDR3 nucleotides: TGTGCCAGTAGTATCCTGCCAGGGGTTACCACAGATACGCAGTATTTT. The rearrangement joins TRBV19 to TRBJ2-3; tentatively, D is TRBD1 (6 bases). The V and J ends lost 3 bases and 2 bases respectively, with 15 bases between them. This CDR3 is 16 amino acids long. Germline V lookup: CDR1 LNHDA, CDR2 SQIVND (reference sequence).

The chain couples TRBV15 to TRBJ1-3, with D unresolved. Trimming removed 0 bases at V and 4 bases at J, with 16 bases between. Germline assignment: CDR1 LNHNV and CDR2 YYDKDF (reference sequence). This CDR3 has 17 amino acids. CDR3: CATSRDGGDWWGNTIYF. The CDR3 DNA sequence: TGTGCCACCAGCAGAGACGGCGGAGACTGGTGGGGAAACACCATATATTTT.

This sequence joins TRBV19 and TRBJ1-2, with 8 bases that match TRBD1. CDR3 length: 15 residues. Trimming at V came to 4 bases and at J to 4 bases, leaving 8 bases not matched to a gene. Germline V gives CDR1 LNHDA, CDR2 SQIVND (reference sequence). CDR3 in amino acids: CASSTPTTGVYGYTF. DNA of the CDR3: TGTGCCAGTAGTACTCCCACGACAGGGGTCTATGGCTACACCTTC. The full variable domain, with the rest looked up from reference TRBV19 and TRBJ1-2, is DGGITQSPKYLFRKEGQNVTLSCEQNLNHDAMYWYRQDPGQGLRLIYYSQIVNDFQKGDIAEGYSVSREKKESFPLTVTSAQKNPTAFYLCASSTPTTGVYGYTFGSGTRLTVV.

This sequence joins TRBV9 and TRBJ2-3; a weak D match, TRBD2 (6 bases). This CDR3 contains 14 residues. V was clipped by 0 bases and J by 6 bases, with 11 bases between them. Germline assignment: CDR1 SGDLS and CDR2 YYNGEE. CDR3 region: CASSVAGLYDTQYF. The CDR3 DNA follows: TGTGCCAGCAGCGTAGCGGGACTCTACGATACGCAGTATTTT.

The chain uses TRBV11-3 and TRBJ2-2, with 11 bases that match TRBD2. V dropped 3 bases and J dropped 0; count of bases not matched to a gene: 3. The CDR3 covers 17 residues. CDR1 and CDR2 (germline): SGHNT, YENEEA. CDR3 in DNA: TGTGCCAGCAGCTTGGGACTAGCGGAAGCGAACACCGGGGAGCTGTTTTTT. Translated: CASSLGLAEANTGELFF.

The genes are TRBV13 and TRBJ1-2, with 7 positions matching TRBD1. Germline CDR1 PRHDT, CDR2 FYEKMQ (reference sequence). This CDR3 region has 12 residues. The J segment lost 5 bases and the V segment lost 10 bases, leaving 7 bases of the junction unmatched. Here the CDR3 DNA reads TGTGCCACCCCGGGACAGAGGTATGGCTACACCTTC. Amino acids: CATPGQRYGYTF.

CDR3 sequence reads: CASRSSGSQETQYF. CDR3 coding DNA: TGTGCCAGCCGGAGTAGCGGTAGCCAAGAGACCCAGTACTTC. The V gene is TRBV2, the J gene TRBJ2-5; possible D gene TRBD2, 6 bases. CDR3 length equals 14 residues. With 8 bases removed from V and 1 base from J, the gap between germline ends came to 14 bases. The germline V gene encodes CDR1 SNHLY and CDR2 FYNNEI.